This TCR beta chain derives from a study of naive and memory T cell subsets. V shed 0 bases and J shed 2 bases, with 10 bases lying between them. CDR3 length equals 15 residues. Looked up from germline, CDR1 is MDHEN and CDR2 is SYDVKM. Two oligonucleotides, mixed equimolar, formed the beta constant-region primer covering TRBC1 and TRBC2. From the UMI-ligation and nested PCR reads, TCRdb called clonotypes with MiXCR, one entry per CDR3 protein. This sample has some 36,000 distinct CDR3 sequences, with about an eighth found just once. Sorting gates: effector memory CD45RA-CD27-, EMRA CD45RA+CD27-. Sequencing was done on a sample of effector memory CD4+ T cells from blood. Subset indicated: effector memory, CD45RA- CD27-. This sequence was found in a human donor in good health. The genes are TRBV28 and TRBJ2-5, with D possibly being TRBD1 (6 bases). CDR3 region: CASSLWGRGQETQYF. The CDR3 DNA reads as TGTGCCAGCAGTTTATGGGGCAGGGGTCAAGAGACCCAGTACTTC.